This is a list of T cell receptor beta chains from one sample in a study of vaccination and CD4 T cells after COVID-19. TCRdb re-called the PCR reads with MiXCR, one entry per CDR3 protein. This sample carries roughly 14,000 distinct CDR3 sequences, 51% of them seen once, and the ten largest clones take around 9.3%. These TCRs' antigens remain unknown. The sample was CD4+ T cells from blood, cultured in vitro, taken before SARS-CoV-2 vaccination. The receptors shown here come from a human donor who had recovered from COVID-19. Each CDR3 is given with its conserved first and last residue. The order of the fields is clone size, J gene, V gene, D gene, CDR3 protein, CDR3 DNA. The D gene is left open where the match is weak. Clone size is given for some rows only: seen once, a few or many times, or a class if the clone is expanded.

clone_size: -
j_call: TRBJ1-2
v_call: TRBV12-3/TRBV12-4
d_call: TRBD1
cdr3_aa: CASSLAGQLYGYTF
cdr3_nt: TGTGCCAGCAGTTTGGCGGGACAGCTCTATGGCTACACCTTC

clone_size: -
j_call: TRBJ1-4
v_call: TRBV6-5
d_call: TRBD1
cdr3_aa: CASSYPGTGGEKLFF
cdr3_nt: TGTGCCAGCAGTTACCCCGGGACAGGGGGTGAAAAACTGTTTTTT

clone_size: -
j_call: TRBJ2-3
v_call: TRBV11-3
d_call: -
cdr3_aa: CASSGGGHLTDTQYF
cdr3_nt: TGTGCCAGCAGCGGGGGGGGACATTTAACAGATACGCAGTATTTT

clone_size: -
j_call: TRBJ1-1
v_call: TRBV5-6
d_call: -
cdr3_aa: CASSWGGENTEAFF
cdr3_nt: TGTGCCAGCAGCTGGGGGGGAGAGAACACTGAAGCTTTCTTT

clone_size: -
j_call: TRBJ2-5
v_call: TRBV6-2/TRBV6-3
d_call: -
cdr3_aa: CASTDHFGGTQYF
cdr3_nt: TGTGCCAGCACGGATCATTTTGGGGGGACCCAGTACTTC

clone_size: -
j_call: TRBJ2-7
v_call: TRBV15
d_call: TRBD2
cdr3_aa: CATSKEVAGSGEQYF
cdr3_nt: TGTGCCACCAGCAAAGAAGTAGCGGGATCGGGCGAGCAGTACTTC

clone_size: -
j_call: TRBJ1-2
v_call: TRBV20-1
d_call: -
cdr3_aa: CSARPDSRGYGYTF
cdr3_nt: TGCAGTGCCAGACCGGATTCCCGAGGGTATGGCTACACCTTC

clone_size: -
j_call: TRBJ2-7
v_call: TRBV6-2/TRBV6-3
d_call: -
cdr3_aa: CASSSYRDYDYEQYF
cdr3_nt: TGTGCCAGCAGTTCTTACAGGGATTATGACTACGAGCAGTACTTC

clone_size: -
j_call: TRBJ2-7
v_call: TRBV20-1
d_call: TRBD2
cdr3_aa: CSASSGTRAHEQYF
cdr3_nt: TGCAGTGCTAGCTCCGGGACTAGGGCCCACGAGCAGTACTTC

clone_size: -
j_call: TRBJ1-1
v_call: TRBV28
d_call: TRBD1
cdr3_aa: CASSLWGQGFTEAFF
cdr3_nt: TGTGCCAGCAGTTTATGGGGACAGGGGTTCACTGAAGCTTTCTTT

clone_size: -
j_call: TRBJ2-2
v_call: TRBV10-2
d_call: TRBD1
cdr3_aa: CASSGQGNTGELFF
cdr3_nt: TGCGCCAGCAGTGGACAGGGGAACACCGGGGAGCTGTTTTTT

clone_size: few
j_call: TRBJ1-5
v_call: TRBV7-2
d_call: -
cdr3_aa: CASSPQGSNQPQHF
cdr3_nt: TGTGCCAGCAGCCCCCAGGGTAGCAATCAGCCCCAGCATTTT

clone_size: -
j_call: TRBJ1-5
v_call: TRBV20-1
d_call: -
cdr3_aa: CSARDGGTQPQHF
cdr3_nt: TGCAGTGCTAGAGATGGGGGTACTCAGCCCCAGCATTTT

clone_size: once
j_call: TRBJ2-5
v_call: TRBV7-2
d_call: -
cdr3_aa: CASSFLTASETQYF
cdr3_nt: TGTGCCAGCAGCTTTTTAACAGCCTCAGAGACCCAGTACTTC

clone_size: few
j_call: TRBJ2-3
v_call: TRBV20-1
d_call: TRBD2
cdr3_aa: CSAHKLAGADTQYF
cdr3_nt: TGCAGTGCCCACAAACTAGCGGGAGCAGATACGCAGTATTTT

clone_size: medium-sized
j_call: TRBJ1-2
v_call: TRBV6-2/TRBV6-3
d_call: TRBD1
cdr3_aa: CASTVRTGDPYGYTF
cdr3_nt: TGTGCCAGCACGGTCCGGACAGGCGATCCCTATGGCTACACCTTC

clone_size: -
j_call: TRBJ2-7
v_call: TRBV6-5
d_call: TRBD2
cdr3_aa: CASSYPGGIYEQYF
cdr3_nt: TGTGCCAGCAGTTATCCGGGGGGGATATACGAGCAGTACTTC

clone_size: -
j_call: TRBJ1-1
v_call: TRBV7-2
d_call: -
cdr3_aa: CASSLFPFPNTEAFF
cdr3_nt: TGTGCCAGCAGCTTATTCCCCTTTCCTAACACTGAAGCTTTCTTT

clone_size: few
j_call: TRBJ1-1
v_call: TRBV19
d_call: -
cdr3_aa: CASSVERNTEAFF
cdr3_nt: TGTGCCAGTTCGGTAGAACGGAACACTGAAGCTTTCTTT

clone_size: few
j_call: TRBJ2-7
v_call: TRBV7-2
d_call: TRBD2
cdr3_aa: CASSLAGRGGKTYEQYF
cdr3_nt: TGTGCCAGCAGCTTAGCAGGTCGCGGGGGTAAGACCTACGAGCAGTACTTC

clone_size: few
j_call: TRBJ2-7
v_call: TRBV6-5
d_call: -
cdr3_aa: CASSYGGVRTEQYF
cdr3_nt: TGTGCCAGCAGTTACGGTGGGGTTAGGACCGAGCAGTACTTC

clone_size: -
j_call: TRBJ2-2
v_call: TRBV27
d_call: TRBD1
cdr3_aa: CASGSFPGQGVHGELFF
cdr3_nt: TGTGCCAGCGGCTCCTTCCCTGGGCAGGGGGTGCACGGGGAGCTGTTTTTT

clone_size: -
j_call: TRBJ2-3
v_call: TRBV5-1
d_call: -
cdr3_aa: CASSPQGWTDTQYF
cdr3_nt: TGCGCCAGCAGCCCACAGGGATGGACAGATACGCAGTATTTT

clone_size: -
j_call: TRBJ2-5
v_call: TRBV9
d_call: TRBD1
cdr3_aa: CASSVTGGRETQYF
cdr3_nt: TGTGCCAGCAGCGTGACAGGGGGCCGGGAGACCCAGTACTTC

clone_size: few
j_call: TRBJ2-5
v_call: TRBV7-9
d_call: -
cdr3_aa: CASSLRGYQETQYF
cdr3_nt: TGTGCCAGCAGCTTAAGGGGCTATCAAGAGACCCAGTACTTC

clone_size: -
j_call: TRBJ2-2
v_call: TRBV24-1
d_call: TRBD1
cdr3_aa: CATSDGGQGAQKAGELFF
cdr3_nt: TGTGCCACCAGTGATGGGGGGCAGGGGGCTCAGAAAGCCGGGGAGCTGTTTTTT

clone_size: -
j_call: TRBJ2-5
v_call: TRBV6-1
d_call: TRBD1
cdr3_aa: CASSAYQPRGQGTQYF
cdr3_nt: TGTGCCAGCAGTGCGTACCAACCACGGGGACAGGGGACCCAGTACTTC

clone_size: -
j_call: TRBJ1-5
v_call: TRBV19
d_call: TRBD1
cdr3_aa: CASITTGGANQPQHF
cdr3_nt: TGTGCCAGTATCACGACAGGGGGCGCGAATCAGCCCCAGCATTTT

clone_size: -
j_call: TRBJ2-3
v_call: TRBV7-2
d_call: -
cdr3_aa: CASSLRWGDTQYF
cdr3_nt: TGTGCCAGCAGCTTACGCTGGGGAGATACGCAGTATTTT

clone_size: few
j_call: TRBJ1-2
v_call: TRBV27
d_call: TRBD1
cdr3_aa: CASSYKDRAYGYTF
cdr3_nt: TGTGCCAGCAGCTACAAGGACAGGGCCTATGGCTACACCTTC

clone_size: -
j_call: TRBJ2-3
v_call: TRBV6-1
d_call: -
cdr3_aa: CASSASSGRGLNTDTQYF
cdr3_nt: TGTGCCAGCAGTGCCTCGTCCGGCAGGGGCCTAAACACAGATACGCAGTATTTT

clone_size: -
j_call: TRBJ1-5
v_call: TRBV19
d_call: TRBD1
cdr3_aa: CASSILIGQGRQPQHF
cdr3_nt: TGTGCCAGTAGTATATTAATCGGACAGGGAAGGCAGCCCCAGCATTTT

clone_size: -
j_call: TRBJ2-7
v_call: TRBV6-4
d_call: TRBD2
cdr3_aa: CASSPLAGGPDEQYF
cdr3_nt: TGTGCCAGCAGCCCATTAGCGGGGGGGCCCGACGAGCAGTACTTC

clone_size: -
j_call: TRBJ2-7
v_call: TRBV28
d_call: TRBD2
cdr3_aa: CASSPPGVRTSVSSYEQYF
cdr3_nt: TGTGCCAGCAGTCCCCCCGGGGTTCGAACTAGCGTAAGCTCCTACGAGCAGTACTTC

clone_size: -
j_call: TRBJ2-5
v_call: TRBV20-1
d_call: -
cdr3_aa: CSGGWGKQETQYF
cdr3_nt: TGCAGTGGTGGTTGGGGTAAACAAGAGACCCAGTACTTC

clone_size: few
j_call: TRBJ1-2
v_call: TRBV19
d_call: -
cdr3_aa: CASSMRPLRDYGYTF
cdr3_nt: TGTGCCAGTAGTATGAGGCCCCTCAGGGACTATGGCTACACCTTC

clone_size: -
j_call: TRBJ1-5
v_call: TRBV19
d_call: TRBD1
cdr3_aa: CASSADRGNQPQHF
cdr3_nt: TGTGCCAGTAGTGCGGACAGGGGGAATCAGCCCCAGCATTTT

clone_size: -
j_call: TRBJ1-4
v_call: TRBV20-1
d_call: -
cdr3_aa: CSARDVGWANEKLFF
cdr3_nt: TGCAGTGCTAGAGATGTGGGCTGGGCTAATGAAAAACTGTTTTTT

clone_size: -
j_call: TRBJ1-1
v_call: TRBV28
d_call: -
cdr3_aa: CASSFRGLNTEAFF
cdr3_nt: TGTGCCAGCAGTTTTCGGGGGCTGAACACTGAAGCTTTCTTT

clone_size: -
j_call: TRBJ2-2
v_call: TRBV7-2
d_call: -
cdr3_aa: CASSLQGYGELFF
cdr3_nt: TGTGCCAGCAGCCTACAGGGCTACGGGGAGCTGTTTTTT